A single sample gave rise to the 25 T cell receptor beta chains below, sequenced in a study of blood T cell repertoires in COVID-19. The protocol was immunoSEQ multiplex PCR, while the TCRdb copy is restricted to in-frame clones and leaves out a portion. The profile shows under 100,000 clones, 87% of them singletons. Sequenced input: peripheral blood. These receptors all come from a human donor in a cohort sampled during active COVID-19.

CDR3: CASSYSTTGIGDNEQFF. DNA for the CDR3: TGTGCCAGCAGTTACTCCACGACAGGGATCGGCGACAATGAGCAGTTCTTC. This chain joins TRBV6-2 or TRBV6-3 and TRBJ2-1; TRBD1 matches at 7 bases. The V gene end was trimmed by 0 bases and the J gene end by 5 bases; junction bases not matched to a gene: 10. Per the germline V gene, CDR1 is MNHEY and CDR2 is SVGEGT. The CDR3 loop spans 17 amino acids.

The chain recombines TRBV19 with TRBJ2-2, with 10 bases identical to TRBD1. This CDR3 has 16 amino acids. CDR1 is LNHDA and CDR2 is SQIVND in the germline V gene (reference sequence). V lost 6 bases, J lost 4 bases, and 8 bases stayed unmatched. CDR3 protein: CASRRRGQGFTGELFF. CDR3 nucleotides: TGTGCCAGTAGGAGAAGGGGACAGGGGTTCACCGGGGAGCTGTTTTTT.

As concerns this clone: The junction departs from germline at one end; a sequencing error may be responsible. The same CDR3 can be traced to other DNA sequences in this sample. The V gene is TRBV2, the J gene TRBJ2-4, with D unclear. Germline V gene sequence: CDR1 SNHLY, CDR2 FYNNEI. The CDR3 runs 11 residues. CDR3 nucleotide sequence: TGCGCCAGCAGTTATAAAAACATTCAGTACTTC. This sequence encodes CASSYKNIQYF.

This clone was picked up a small number of times. The gene calls are TRBV28 and TRBJ2-7; TRBD2 matches 8 bases. This CDR3 is built from 16 residues. The germline V gene encodes CDR1 MDHEN and CDR2 SYDVKM. V dropped 0 bases and J dropped 3; count of bases not matched to a gene: 7. The CDR3 region has the DNA TGTGCCAGCAGTTTATGGTCTAGCGGGCGGAACTACGAGCAGTACTTC. This codes for CASSLWSSGRNYEQYF.

CDR3 loop: CASIQKRAGNFYGYTF. Written as DNA, the CDR3 is TGTGCCAGTATACAAAAGCGGGCTGGGAACTTCTATGGCTACACCTTC. This chain uses TRBV19 with TRBJ1-2; D is unresolved. Trimming removed 7 bases from V and 4 bases from J, with 22 bases in between. The germline V gene has CDR1 LNHDA and CDR2 SQIVND (reference sequence). This CDR3 comprises 16 residues.

The CDR3 DNA sequence: TGTGCCAGCCAGGGACAGCCTAGGGATACGCAGTATTTT. It translates to CASQGQPRDTQYF. V and J are TRBV28 and TRBJ2-3, with 7 bases aligning to TRBD1. CDR3 size: 13 residues. The germline CDR1 and CDR2 sequences are MDHEN and SYDVKM. J lost 6 bases, V lost 8 bases, and 8 bases had no gene match.

The rearrangement uses TRBV28 and TRBJ1-6, with 10 bases lining up with TRBD1. The CDR3 is 15 amino acids. After removal of 2 bases from V and 9 bases from J, the junction contained 4 bases not matched to a gene. CDR1 and CDR2 (germline): MDHEN, SYDVKM. DNA of the CDR3: TGTGCCAGCAGTTTAGTAGGACAGGGGGTTTCACCCCTCCACTTT. Translating it yields CASSLVGQGVSPLHF.

The V gene is TRBV10-1, the J gene TRBJ2-7; 14 nucleotides match TRBD2. Germline CDR1 and CDR2: WNHNN and SYGVQD (reference sequence). J gave up 1 base and V 3 bases, and 17 bases lay outside the gene matches. This CDR3 is 21 amino acids long. Written as DNA, the CDR3 is TGCGCCAGCAGTGACCGCTCGACTAGCGGGAGGGCGGGAGTGAGATCCTACGAGCAGTACTTC. The encoded protein is CASSDRSTSGRAGVRSYEQYF.

The chain recombines TRBV7-2 with TRBJ2-1; the match to TRBD1 covers 9 bases. The J segment lost 6 bases and the V segment lost 7 bases, leaving 10 bases of the junction unmatched. From germline, CDR1 is SGHTA and CDR2 FQGNSA. The CDR3 runs to 15 residues. The CDR3 DNA reads as TGTGCCAGCACCTACGGGACAGGGTTAGGCAATGAGCAGTTCTTC. Its protein is CASTYGTGLGNEQFF.

The genes are TRBV14 and TRBJ2-3, with 9 nucleotides matching TRBD1. Germline V gene sequence: CDR1 SGHDN, CDR2 FVKESK. Trimming cost V 5 bases and J 2 bases; bases outside gene matches: 5. This CDR3 spans 15 amino acids. The DNA for the CDR3 is TGTGCCAGCAGCTCCCGGGACAGGGCCACAGATACGCAGTATTTT. Translation gives CASSSRDRATDTQYF. Full variable domain (rest looked up from reference TRBV14 and TRBJ2-3): EAGVTQFPSHSVIEKGQTVTLRCDPISGHDNLYWYRRVMGKEIKFLLHFVKESKQDESGMPNNRFLAERTGGTYSTLKVQPAELEDSGVYFCASSSRDRATDTQYFGPGTRLTVL.

Concerning this clone: An end of the junction differs from the germline gene, which may be a read error. This chain links TRBV28 with TRBJ1-2, with a tentative D call TRBD1 (5 bases). CDR3 size: 14 residues. The germline CDR1 and CDR2 sequences are MDHEN and SYDVKM. CDR3 DNA: TGTGCCAGCAGTTTCCTCGGATCGGGGGTTGCAGTCCCCTTC. Translated: CASSFLGSGVAVPF.

This chain links TRBV27 with TRBJ1-2; 7 bases are shared with TRBD1. V lost 6 bases, J lost 4 bases, and 8 bases stayed unmatched. The CDR3 contains 14 residues. Germline CDR1 MNHEY, CDR2 SMNVEV (reference sequence). The CDR3 nucleotides read TGTGCCAGCAGGACAGGGCAGAACCGCTATGGCTACACCTTC. Protein product: CASRTGQNRYGYTF.

For the CDR3, the DNA is TGTGCCAGTAGCGCGACAGTTAAACTGTTTTTT. Its protein product is CASSATVKLFF. This chain joins TRBV19 and TRBJ1-4; TRBD1 might be the D (5 bases). Germline V gives CDR1 LNHDA, CDR2 SQIVND (reference sequence). V was shortened by 6 bases and J by 11 bases, with 10 bases between the two germline ends. This CDR3 region has 11 residues.

The V and J genes are TRBV6-5 and TRBJ1-2; D not resolved. Trimming cost V 7 bases and J 2 bases, with 14 bases left between them. The CDR3 extends over 14 amino acids. The V gene's germline CDR1 is MNHEY and CDR2 SVGAGI. The CDR3 nucleotides are TGTGCCAGCAAAGTCAGTTCCATAAACTATGGCTACACCTTC. The encoded protein is CASKVSSINYGYTF.

For the CDR3, the DNA is TGTGCCAGCAGATTACAGGGAAGCGCTAACTATGGCTACACCTTC. It translates to CASRLQGSANYGYTF. The gene calls are TRBV28 and TRBJ1-2, with TRBD1 as a possible D gene (6 bases). The V end was cut by 6 bases, the J end by 0 bases, with 14 bases between. This CDR3 region has 15 residues. Germline CDR1 reads MDHEN; CDR2 reads SYDVKM.

This chain links TRBV15 with TRBJ2-5, with a weak D call TRBD1 (6 bases). The length of the CDR3 is 14 residues. Germline values: CDR1 LNHNV, CDR2 YYDKDF (reference sequence). Trimming cost V 1 base and J 2 bases, with 8 bases left between them. The CDR3 sequence: CATSRGQGQETQYF. DNA for the CDR3: TGTGCCACCAGCAGAGGGCAGGGGCAAGAGACCCAGTACTTC.

This rearrangement joins TRBV5-3 to TRBJ2-1; weak D call: TRBD2 (5 bases). TRBV5-3 is filed as an ORF, its function uncertain. Trimming stripped 4 bases from V and 5 bases from J, with 16 bases between. CDR3 length: 15 amino acids. CDR3 region: CARSKTPEVDNEQFF. CDR3 nucleotides: TGTGCCAGAAGCAAAACACCGGAGGTTGACAATGAGCAGTTCTTC.

The rearrangement links TRBV9 to TRBJ2-1, with a possible D match to TRBD2 (6 bases). CDR1 is SGDLS and CDR2 is YYNGEE in the germline V gene. The CDR3 sequence is 17 residues long. The V gene lost 0 bases and the J gene lost 6 bases, with 19 bases spanning the gap. The CDR3 loop reads CASSVGAPGSGGNEQFF. CDR3 nucleotide sequence: TGTGCCAGCAGCGTAGGAGCCCCCGGGTCCGGGGGCAATGAGCAGTTCTTC. The full variable domain, in which reference TRBV9 and TRBJ2-1 provide the parts outside the CDR3, is DSGVTQTPKHLITATGQRVTLRCSPRSGDLSVYWYQQSLDQGLQFLIQYYNGEERAKGNILERFSAQQFPDLHSELNLSSLELGDSALYFCASSVGAPGSGGNEQFFGPGTRLTVL.

The chain joins TRBV28 to TRBJ2-7; D is possibly TRBD1 (6 bases). The germline CDR1 and CDR2 sequences are MDHEN and SYDVKM. The CDR3 is 16 residues long. The V and J ends lost 3 bases and 2 bases respectively, with 17 bases between them. The CDR3 DNA reads TGTGCCAGCAGTTTGGCCCGGACAGCGAATACCTACGAGCAGTACTTC. Translated: CASSLARTANTYEQYF.

This clone was observed a few times. The gene calls are TRBV7-6 and TRBJ2-3; D is possibly TRBD1 (6 bases). Germline assignment: CDR1 SGHVS and CDR2 FNYEAQ. Between the trimmed V and J ends, which lost 3 bases and 3 bases, there was a span of 10 bases. The CDR3 has 14 amino acids. The CDR3 nucleotides read TGTGCCAGCAGCTTGAGCCAGGGGACAGATACGCAGTATTTT. Protein product: CASSLSQGTDTQYF.

The chain links TRBV28 to TRBJ1-4; 8 bases are a match to TRBD1. Germline V gene data show CDR1 as MDHEN and CDR2 as SYDVKM. The J segment lost 8 bases and the V segment lost 8 bases, leaving 13 bases of the junction unmatched. The CDR3 consists of 15 residues. The CDR3 region has the DNA TGTGCCAGCGAACCTGGACAGGGAATGAGGGAAAAACTGTTTTTT. Its translation: CASEPGQGMREKLFF.

The J gene is TRBJ1-2, the V gene TRBV20-1; D uncertain. There are 14 residues in the CDR3. Germline loops: CDR1 DFQATT, CDR2 SNEGSKA (reference sequence). V shed 3 bases and J shed 0 bases, with 11 bases lying between them. The CDR3 here is CSASLQVSNYGYTF. DNA for the CDR3: TGCAGTGCTAGTCTCCAGGTTTCTAACTATGGCTACACCTTC.

The chain is built from TRBV14 and TRBJ2-7; no clear D. Trimming removed 1 base at V and 0 bases at J, with 13 bases between. CDR1 SGHDN and CDR2 FVKESK come from the germline V gene. The CDR3 is made up of 16 amino acids. CDR3 protein: CASSQVESWSSYEQYF. For the CDR3, the DNA is TGTGCCAGCAGCCAAGTTGAGTCGTGGAGCTCCTACGAGCAGTACTTC.

The V call is TRBV5-6, the J call TRBJ1-1, with TRBD1 matching 11 bases. V lost 2 bases, J lost 4 bases, and 10 bases stayed unmatched. In germline, CDR1 is SGHDT, CDR2 YYEEEE. This CDR3 is built from 17 residues. CDR3 nucleotide sequence: TGTGCCAGCAGCTTCGTCCCGTCCGGGACAGGGGGCACTGAAGCTTTCTTT. Translating gives CASSFVPSGTGGTEAFF.

This chain uses TRBV28 with TRBJ1-1; tentative D call: TRBD1 (5 bases). Looked up from germline, CDR1 is MDHEN and CDR2 is SYDVKM. V was shortened by 6 bases and J by 8 bases, with 13 bases between the two germline ends. The CDR3 sequence is 12 residues long. The DNA of the CDR3 is TGTGCCAGCAGGGCAGGGCTTAAAGAAGCTTTCTTT. This gives the protein CASRAGLKEAFF. The full variable domain, with the rest looked up from reference TRBV28 and TRBJ1-1, is DVKVTQSSRYLVKRTGEKVFLECVQDMDHENMFWYRQDPGLGLRLIYFSYDVKMKEKGDIPEGYSVSREKKERFSLILESASTNQTSMYLCASRAGLKEAFFGQGTRLTVV.